The T cell receptor beta chain under discussion was sequenced for a study of control samples from healthy donors and cancer patients (dated by TCRdb to between 2020 and 2021). From the cysteine up to the phenylalanine, the CDR3 has a length of 14 residues. Only the CDR3 DNA stays, 42 bases, in frame from base 1. Here V drops 6 bases and J drops 8 bases, and the junction holds 9 bases not matched to any gene. According to the germline V gene (reference sequence), CDR1 reads LNHDA and CDR2 reads SQIVND. Library generation was performed with the immunoSEQ multiplex PCR assay. This is the immuneACCESS table as TCRdb keeps it, with only in-frame sequences that have V and J called. A part of the clones is gone; compared with another copy, unresolved V genes explain less than half, and the rest is unexplained. The sample contains about 160,000 clones, 80% to 90% of them found a single time. The top ten constitute about 11% of the sample.

In regard to this clone: The antigen it recognizes is unknown. No quality values exist for individual bases; no much larger clone is one base distant.

This chain joins TRBV19 to TRBJ1-4, and 7 bases in between align with TRBD1. The sample taken for sequencing was blood. The TCR sequence derives from a man aged 25 to 40 in good health. Read as DNA, the sequence is TGTGCCAGTAGGAGGCCGGGACAGCAAGAAAAACTGTTTTTT. This codes for CASRRPGQQEKLFF.